This TCR beta chain comes out of a study of control samples from healthy donors and cancer patients. Repertoires were generated with immunoSEQ multiplex PCR, while TCRdb's copy carries only in-frame clones and drops some. The sample gives fewer than 95,000 clones, roughly nine tenths of which show up once; about 1.3% is in the top ten. The material sequenced was blood. This clonotype was obtained from a woman between 45 and 60 years old in good health.

In nucleotides, the CDR3 is TGTGCCAGCAGTCTTAGCCGCCGACAGGGTGCCTATGGCTACACCTTC. Amino acids: CASSLSRRQGAYGYTF. The chain joins TRBV6-6 to TRBJ1-2, with TRBD1 matching over 7 bases. Per germline, CDR1 MNHNY and CDR2 SVGAGI (reference sequence). The CDR3 is 16 amino acids. V gave up 5 bases and J gave up 4 bases; unmatched junction bases: 13.